A selection of T cell receptor beta chains follows, all from one sample in a study of T cell repertoires in cytomegalovirus infection. Antigens of these TCRs are unknown. TCRdb reprocessed the reads with MiXCR, giving one entry per CDR3 protein. The data contain about half a million distinct CDR3 sequences, under 55% of them seen just once; the ten biggest clones take up roughly two fifths. The sample here was cultured PBMCs, taken from culture after CMV antigen stimulation. The receptors stem from a human donor in good health (CMV status not recorded). Some clones in this sample may be carry-over from other donors' samples. Each CDR3 is given without its conserved first and last residue. D genes are given only for firm matches.

j_call d_call v_call cdr3_aa
TRBJ2-7 - TRBV7-8 ASSPEIYEQY
TRBJ2-3 - TRBV6-2/TRBV6-3 ATSSRADTQY
TRBJ2-2 - TRBV7-2 ASSLRGLSSGELF
TRBJ1-6 - TRBV10-3 AISGEGVSPLH
TRBJ2-7 - TRBV6-1 ASSYHRVNEQY
TRBJ2-1 - TRBV19 ASTRRAGPPGNEQF
TRBJ1-3 - TRBV4-1 ASSQEVGSGNTIY
TRBJ1-5 - TRBV12-3/TRBV12-4 ASSTTMSNQPQH
TRBJ2-1 TRBD2 TRBV4-1 ASSQEGLAGVREQF
TRBJ2-1 TRBD2 TRBV7-2 ASSLRGASGSIVGRNEQF
TRBJ2-4 - TRBV27 ASSFAGTKNIQY
TRBJ1-5 TRBD1 TRBV12-3/TRBV12-4 ASSLQQGANQPQH
TRBJ2-7 - TRBV7-1 ASSRQDWGEQY
TRBJ1-3 - TRBV7-6 ASSPRRASSGNTIY
TRBJ1-1 TRBD1 TRBV5-1 ASIGQGGSTEAF
TRBJ1-6 TRBD1 TRBV27 ASSFRVRGGDSPLH
TRBJ1-2 - TRBV6-1 ASRTARSYGYT
TRBJ2-1 - TRBV5-4 ASSPDLGRVNEQF
TRBJ2-5 - TRBV12-3/TRBV12-4 ASTPLGRGETQY
TRBJ2-2 - TRBV9 ASSVDGGVNTGELF
TRBJ2-5 - TRBV7-8 ASSLAGGQLETQY
TRBJ2-1 TRBD1 TRBV4-2 ASSQEIQGAGEQF
TRBJ1-5 TRBD1 TRBV12-3/TRBV12-4 ASSPRTGGNQPQH
TRBJ2-1 - TRBV27 ASSGLESSYNEQF
TRBJ2-3 TRBD1 TRBV6-5 ASSPMTGATDTQY
TRBJ1-5 - TRBV4-1 ASSQLGVGQPQH
TRBJ2-5 - TRBV20-1 SARAGGGETQY
TRBJ2-5 TRBD2 TRBV7-6 AIKTLPTSGGGQETQY
TRBJ2-1 TRBD2 TRBV6-2/TRBV6-3 ASEDIPGGFSYNEQF
TRBJ1-5 - TRBV7-8 ASSPPQVGFGQPQH
TRBJ2-3 TRBD2 TRBV7-2 ASSYPGGPDTQY
TRBJ2-7 TRBD2 TRBV7-8 ASSPISGSYEQY
TRBJ1-5 - TRBV19 ASSISGQGQPQH
TRBJ2-5 TRBD2 TRBV6-6 ASRRTSGAETQY
TRBJ2-5 - TRBV7-8 ASSLRALGETQY
TRBJ2-5 TRBD2 TRBV12-5 ASGESGGQETQY
TRBJ2-5 - TRBV7-2 ASSSGTYQETQY
TRBJ2-7 - TRBV11-2 ASSLRIRTDSSYEQY
TRBJ2-1 - TRBV7-9 ASSRETTALNEQF
TRBJ2-7 - TRBV10-3 AISDNWASRGYEQY
TRBJ1-1 - TRBV7-2 ASSLSWEVLTEAF
TRBJ1-5 - TRBV19 ASSPDWVPQH
TRBJ2-5 - TRBV7-9 ASSPTAAGEETQY
TRBJ2-7 - TRBV4-1 ASSQEPGPLYEQY
TRBJ1-1 - TRBV7-2 ASSFEGLEAF
TRBJ2-5 - TRBV27 ASSLSLGFGETQY
TRBJ1-3 - TRBV5-6 ASSLARRSFGDTIY
TRBJ2-7 - TRBV7-2 ASSLGGPTSYEQY
TRBJ2-3 - TRBV20-1 SARGTPQDTQY
TRBJ2-2 - TRBV10-3 AISSTGHRNTGELF
TRBJ2-1 TRBD1 TRBV11-2 ASRGDRGYDEQF